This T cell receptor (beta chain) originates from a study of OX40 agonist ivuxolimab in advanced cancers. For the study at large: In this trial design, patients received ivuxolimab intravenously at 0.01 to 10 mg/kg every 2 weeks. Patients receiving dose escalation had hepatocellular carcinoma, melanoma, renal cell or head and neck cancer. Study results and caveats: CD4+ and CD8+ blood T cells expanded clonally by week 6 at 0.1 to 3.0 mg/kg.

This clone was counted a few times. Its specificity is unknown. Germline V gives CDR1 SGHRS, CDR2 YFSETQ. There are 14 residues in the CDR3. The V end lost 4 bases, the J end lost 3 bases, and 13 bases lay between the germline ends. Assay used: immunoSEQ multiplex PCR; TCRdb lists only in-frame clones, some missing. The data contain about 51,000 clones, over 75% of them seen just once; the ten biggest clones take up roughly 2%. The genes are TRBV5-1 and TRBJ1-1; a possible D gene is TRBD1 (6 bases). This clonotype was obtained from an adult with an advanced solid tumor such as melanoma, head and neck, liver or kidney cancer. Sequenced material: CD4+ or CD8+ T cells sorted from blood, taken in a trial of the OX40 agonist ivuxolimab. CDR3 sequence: CASSRRGADTEAFF. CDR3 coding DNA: TGCGCCAGCAGCCGGAGGGGGGCCGACACTGAAGCTTTCTTT.